Below are 30 T cell receptor beta chains sequenced from a single sample in a study of blood T cell repertoires in COVID-19. Profiling relied on immunoSEQ multiplex PCR, and the TCRdb table lists in-frame clones only, not all of them. The data show under 250,000 clones, about 88% seen once. The sample comprised peripheral blood. These receptors all stem from a man over 45 with COVID-19, enrolled during active disease.

This chain connects TRBV15 to TRBJ1-3; TRBD1 is a possible D gene (6 bases). V was clipped by 0 bases and J by 0 bases, with 12 bases between them. The CDR3 runs to 17 residues. CDR1 is LNHNV and CDR2 is YYDKDF in the germline V gene (reference sequence). The DNA for the CDR3 is TGTGCCACCAGCAGAGATTTGAGGGGGAGCTCTGGAAACACCATATATTTT. Its translation is CATSRDLRGSSGNTIYF.

The chain couples TRBV27 to TRBJ1-2, with 8 bases identical to TRBD1. CDR1 and CDR2 (germline): MNHEY, SMNVEV (reference sequence). The ends lost 5 bases at V and 2 bases at J; junction bases unmatched: 1. There are 13 residues in the CDR3. The CDR3 bases are TGTGCCAGCAGTCGGACAGGGAACTATGGCTACACCTTC. Translation gives CASSRTGNYGYTF.

The chain recombines TRBV2 with TRBJ1-5, with D perhaps matching TRBD1 (5 bases). Germline loops: CDR1 SNHLY, CDR2 FYNNEI. This CDR3 contains 14 residues. Trimming removed 8 bases from V and 1 base from J, with 12 bases in between. Here the CDR3 DNA reads TGTGCCAGCGCGGGACTGGGGAGCAATCAGCCCCAGCATTTT. Residues: CASAGLGSNQPQHF.

The gene calls are TRBV7-2 and TRBJ2-3, with 9 positions matching TRBD1. Germline V CDR1 and CDR2: SGHTA, FQGNSA. The CDR3 totals 18 residues. Trimming at V came to 5 bases and at J to 8 bases, leaving 20 bases not matched to a gene. CDR3 region: CASSRTGSTGGPLATQYF. In DNA, the CDR3 is TGTGCCAGCAGCCGCACGGGTAGTACAGGGGGCCCTCTAGCTACGCAGTATTTT.

The chain carries TRBV9 and TRBJ2-5; D perhaps matches TRBD2 (5 bases). The CDR3 contains 12 residues. Deletions cut 3 bases from V and 5 bases from J, with 8 bases between. Germline CDR1 and CDR2: SGDLS and YYNGEE. The CDR3 DNA sequence: TGTGCCAGCAGCGGACGCGGGGAGACCCAGTACTTC. This translates into CASSGRGETQYF.

V gene TRBV14 combines with J gene TRBJ1-1; D unclear. Germline V lookup: CDR1 SGHDN, CDR2 FVKESK. The CDR3 is made up of 14 amino acids. The V gene lost 1 base and the J gene lost 4 bases, with 10 bases spanning the gap. The CDR3 DNA is TGTGCCAGCAGCCAAGCTTCGTCTCCCACTGAAGCTTTCTTT. Protein: CASSQASSPTEAFF.

About this clone: Other DNA sequences in the sample encode the same CDR3. The chain recombines TRBV7-9 with TRBJ2-7; D may be TRBD1 (7 bases). V lost 3 bases and J 4 bases, leaving 10 bases between the germline ends. Germline loops: CDR1 SEHNR, CDR2 FQNEAQ (reference sequence). CDR3 length: 13 amino acids. CDR3 region: CASSLAGGYEQYF. In DNA, the CDR3 is TGTGCCAGCAGCTTGGCAGGGGGGTACGAGCAGTACTTC.

This clone has more than one count but fewer than ten. V usage is TRBV2 and J usage is TRBJ2-7, with 8 bases lining up with TRBD2. Germline loops: CDR1 SNHLY, CDR2 FYNNEI. The CDR3 spans 16 residues. Losses at the gene ends were 4 bases for V and 6 bases for J; bases not matched to a gene: 14. The CDR3: CASSAGRVAGESEQYF. For the CDR3, the DNA is TGTGCCAGCAGTGCCGGGAGGGTCGCAGGGGAAAGCGAGCAGTACTTC. Based on the CDR3 plus reference TRBV2 and TRBJ2-7, the full variable domain is EPEVTQTPSHQVTQMGQEVILRCVPISNHLYFYWYRQILGQKVEFLVSFYNNEISEKSEIFDDQFSVERPDGSNFTLKIRSTKLEDSAMYFCASSAGRVAGESEQYFGPGTRLTVT.

The J gene is TRBJ2-1, the V gene TRBV4-2; D perhaps matches TRBD2 (6 bases). The CDR3 totals 16 residues. Germline CDR1 is LGHNA and CDR2 is YNFKEQ. V dropped 0 bases and J dropped 7 bases, with 16 bases sitting between them. CDR3 DNA: TGTGCCAGCAGCCAAGAGGGGTCGGGAGTGAGGAATGAGCAGTTCTTC. Its translation: CASSQEGSGVRNEQFF.

The V gene is TRBV19, the J gene TRBJ1-6; TRBD1 matches at 7 bases. Losses at the gene ends were 3 bases for V and 4 bases for J; bases not matched to a gene: 6. This CDR3 region has 16 residues. Germline loops: CDR1 LNHDA, CDR2 SQIVND (reference sequence). Here the CDR3 reads CASSMRGTDYNSPLHF. The CDR3 coding sequence is TGTGCCAGTAGTATGAGGGGGACAGATTATAATTCACCCCTCCACTTT.

The chain joins TRBV7-2 to TRBJ1-2; tentative D call: TRBD1 (6 bases). Germline CDR1 reads SGHTA; CDR2 reads FQGNSA. V was shortened by 4 bases and J by 8 bases, with 17 bases between the two germline ends. The CDR3 has 14 residues. CDR3 DNA sequence: TGTGCCAGCAGCTCCCCCTCAGGGGCAAGGGGCTACACCTTC. This codes for CASSSPSGARGYTF.

The V gene is TRBV3-1 (or the pseudogene TRBV3-2), the J gene TRBJ1-1; 8 bases agree with TRBD1. This CDR3 has 16 residues. The junction had 9 bases not matched to a gene; V was cut back by 4 bases and J by 2 bases. The V gene's germline CDR1 is LGHDT and CDR2 YNNKEL (reference sequence). The CDR3 protein is CASSPAAGGRNTEAFF. The CDR3 coding sequence is TGTGCCAGCAGCCCAGCGGCAGGGGGCAGAAACACTGAAGCTTTCTTT.

The V gene is TRBV12-3 or TRBV12-4, the J gene TRBJ2-7, with D possibly TRBD2 on 6 matching bases. The CDR3 contains 12 residues. Trimming cost V 5 bases and J 4 bases, with 9 bases left between them. The CDR3 sequence is CASSPRGYEQYF. For the CDR3, the DNA is TGTGCCAGCAGTCCGCGGGGTTACGAGCAGTACTTC.

V gene TRBV11-2 combines with J gene TRBJ2-1; 9 bases map to TRBD2. The CDR3 is 14 amino acids. Losses at the gene ends were 5 bases for V and 7 bases for J; bases not matched to a gene: 6. Germline V gene data show CDR1 as SGHAT and CDR2 as FQNNGV. The CDR3 loop reads CASSPIAGANEQFF. The DNA of the CDR3 is TGTGCCAGCAGCCCCATAGCGGGAGCAAATGAGCAGTTCTTC. Full variable domain (outside the CDR3, taken from reference TRBV11-2 and TRBJ2-1): EAGVAQSPRYKIIEKRQSVAFWCNPISGHATLYWYQQILGQGPKLLIQFQNNGVVDDSQLPKDRFSAERLKGVDSTLKIQPAKLEDSAVYLCASSPIAGANEQFFGPGTRLTVL.

V and J are TRBV7-8 and TRBJ2-2, with TRBD2 matching 9 bases. With 5 bases clipped from V and 3 bases from J, the junction kept 13 bases outside the gene matches. CDR3 length: 18 residues. The germline gives CDR1 SGHVS, CDR2 FQNEAQ. The CDR3 DNA is TGTGCCAGCAGCGCAGCGGAGCGGGGGGCAAGTTACACCGGGGAGCTGTTTTTT. As protein: CASSAAERGASYTGELFF.

In this sample, this clone turned up a few times. This chain connects TRBV3-1 (or the pseudogene TRBV3-2) to TRBJ1-1; D call uncertain. Germline loops: CDR1 LGHDT, CDR2 YNNKEL (reference sequence). With 2 bases removed from V and 5 bases from J, the gap between germline ends came to 12 bases. The CDR3 covers 14 residues. This chain's CDR3 is CASSQRQARTEAFF. The CDR3 coding sequence is TGTGCCAGCAGCCAACGACAAGCAAGGACTGAAGCTTTCTTT.

This clone has a single count. The V gene is TRBV27, the J gene TRBJ2-7, with 10 bases lining up with TRBD2. This CDR3 is built from 14 residues. The trim removed 5 bases at V and 6 bases at J, leaving 7 bases unmatched. Per the germline V gene, CDR1 is MNHEY and CDR2 is SMNVEV (reference sequence). The CDR3 region has the DNA TGTGCCAGCAGTCTAAGCGGGGGGGCCGGCGAGCAGTACTTC. Its translation: CASSLSGGAGEQYF.

V and J are TRBV5-5 and TRBJ2-1, with D possibly TRBD1 on 5 matching bases. Trimming took off 4 bases at V and 0 bases at J, with 11 bases between the two ends. Germline V gene sequence: CDR1 SGHKS, CDR2 YYEKEE (reference sequence). CDR3 size: 15 residues. The CDR3 loop reads CASSRDRSSYNEQFF. DNA for the CDR3: TGTGCCAGCAGCCGAGACAGAAGCTCCTACAATGAGCAGTTCTTC.

The chain links TRBV7-2 to TRBJ2-3; 15 nucleotides agree with TRBD2. Germline CDR1 reads SGHTA; CDR2 reads FQGNSA. The CDR3 runs 16 residues. V shed 5 bases and J 7 bases; nucleotides not matched to a gene: 7. For the CDR3, the DNA is TGTGCCAGCAGCCCACGGGGACTAGCGGGAGGATATACGCAGTATTTT. It translates to CASSPRGLAGGYTQYF. The variable domain in full, with the rest retrieved from reference TRBV7-2 and TRBJ2-3, is GAGVSQSPSNKVTEKGKDVELRCDPISGHTALYWYRQSLGQGLEFLIYFQGNSAPDKSGLPSDRFSAERTGGSVSTLTIQRTQQEDSAVYLCASSPRGLAGGYTQYFGPGTRLTVL.

The CDR3 here is CASSSTGGASGRAYNEQFF. CDR3 coding DNA: TGCGCCAGCAGCTCGACAGGCGGGGCGAGCGGGAGGGCTTACAATGAGCAGTTCTTC. V and J are TRBV5-1 and TRBJ2-1, with 10 bases lining up with TRBD2. V gave up 3 bases and J gave up 4 bases; unmatched junction bases: 16. CDR3 size: 19 residues. In germline, CDR1 is SGHRS, CDR2 YFSETQ.

This chain joins TRBV6-2 or TRBV6-3 and TRBJ1-2, with unresolved D. V was pared by 6 bases and J by 3 bases, with 8 bases between. The CDR3 consists of 12 residues. Germline V gene data show CDR1 as MNHEY and CDR2 as SVGEGT. CDR3 amino acids: CASSAGDYGYTF. The CDR3 DNA reads as TGTGCCAGCAGCGCCGGGGACTATGGCTACACCTTC.

The chain employs TRBV6-5 and TRBJ2-1, with 9 bases aligning to TRBD2. Trimming took 8 bases from V and 0 from J; bases not matched to a gene: 5. The CDR3 sequence is 15 residues long. Germline-derived CDR1 and CDR2 are MNHEY and SVGAGI. In DNA form, the CDR3 reads TGTGCCAGCCTCCTAGCGGGAAACTCCTACAATGAGCAGTTCTTC. Its protein product is CASLLAGNSYNEQFF.

This clone showed up just a few times. This chain connects TRBV7-9 to TRBJ2-7, with TRBD1 matching 9 bases. CDR1 and CDR2 (germline): SEHNR, FQNEAQ (reference sequence). The CDR3 sequence is 15 residues long. V was pared by 3 bases and J by 3 bases, with 6 bases of the junction left unmatched. As DNA, the CDR3 is TGTGCCAGCAGCTTTGGGACAGGGAGAAACTACGAGCAGTACTTC. Translation: CASSFGTGRNYEQYF.

This chain uses TRBV2 with TRBJ1-4, with D possibly TRBD1 on 5 matching bases. CDR3 length: 15 amino acids. CDR1 and CDR2 (germline): SNHLY, FYNNEI. V lost 6 bases to trimming and J lost 0 bases, with 11 bases between them. CDR3 residues: CASSRAEATNEKLFF. The DNA for the CDR3 is TGTGCCAGCAGCAGGGCAGAAGCAACTAATGAAAAACTGTTTTTT.

This sequence joins TRBV4-3 and TRBJ2-7, with a weak D call TRBD1 (6 bases). CDR1 is LGHNA, CDR2 YSLEER, per germline. Trimming stripped 1 base from V and 2 bases from J, with 12 bases between. The CDR3 consists of 15 residues. The CDR3 loop reads CASSQGAGAPYEQYF. DNA for the CDR3: TGCGCCAGCAGCCAAGGTGCAGGGGCCCCCTACGAGCAGTACTTC.

The CDR3 reads CATSEPTGGDYNEQFF. CDR3 nucleotides: TGTGCCACCAGTGAGCCTACAGGGGGGGACTACAATGAGCAGTTCTTC. The chain employs TRBV24-1 and TRBJ2-1; perhaps TRBD1 as D (8 bases). The CDR3 runs 16 residues. Trimming left V 4 bases short and J 3 bases short, with 15 bases between. The germline gives CDR1 KGHDR, CDR2 SFDVKD.

The chain joins TRBV12-3 or TRBV12-4 to TRBJ2-3; 7 bases line up with TRBD1. Germline trimming cut 2 bases from V and 4 bases from J; bases unmatched to any gene: 0. CDR3 length: 13 residues. CDR3 nucleotide sequence: TGTGCCAGCAGTTTACAGGGGGCAGATACGCAGTATTTT. Protein: CASSLQGADTQYF.

The CDR3 protein is CASSPRTGDAFSNQPQHF. The CDR3 region has the DNA TGTGCCAGCAGTCCCCGGACAGGGGACGCTTTTAGCAATCAGCCCCAGCATTTT. The chain joins TRBV28 to TRBJ1-5, with 9 positions matching TRBD1. This CDR3 is 18 amino acids long. The germline V gene has CDR1 MDHEN and CDR2 SYDVKM. The ends lost 5 bases at V and 0 bases at J; junction bases unmatched: 11.

This sequence joins TRBV5-4 and TRBJ2-3, with TRBD2 identical over 16 bases. CDR1 SGHNT and CDR2 YYREEE come from the germline V gene (reference sequence). V shed 5 bases and J 2 bases; nucleotides not matched to a gene: 11. The CDR3 has 19 amino acids. The CDR3 bases are TGTGCCAGCAGGTCAGGGACTAGCGGGAGGGCCTCGAACACAGATACGCAGTATTTT. Its protein product is CASRSGTSGRASNTDTQYF.

This rearrangement joins TRBV30 to TRBJ2-7, with 8 bases aligning to TRBD2. Trimming at V came to 0 bases and at J to 0 bases, leaving 10 bases not matched to a gene. In germline, CDR1 is GTSNPN, CDR2 SVGIG (reference sequence). This CDR3 region has 17 residues. For the CDR3, the DNA is TGTGCCTGGAGTGTAAAGCGGGGGCGGGGAAGCTCCTACGAGCAGTACTTC. It translates to CAWSVKRGRGSSYEQYF.